What follows describes a single T cell receptor beta chain. Antigen: not known. This CDR3 is built from 14 residues. Trimming cost V 0 bases and J 3 bases, with 9 bases left between them. From germline, CDR1 is SGDLS and CDR2 YYNGEE. This record belongs to a study of cytomegalovirus exposure and HLA in healthy donors. Study results and caveats: Most TCR sequences proved rare, with some public TCRs found in many donors. Accurate prediction of HLA-A and HLA-B alleles (for most subjects) was reportedly achieved from TCR beta sequences. In a later analysis, HLA-C alleles had the fewest associated TCRs, DRB1 alleles the most. Apparent HLA restriction characterized most CMV-associated TCR beta chains in a later analysis.

Researchers ran the PCR with 60 Vbeta and 13 Jbeta primers. Only in-frame clones appear in the TCRdb table, and some are missing; sequencing was by immunoSEQ multiplex PCR. Found here are around 120,000 clones, around 76% of them singletons; the top ten hold approximately 30%. Material for sequencing was PBMCs. This chain connects TRBV9 to TRBJ1-2, with a possible D match to TRBD1 (6 bases). The sequence was obtained from a man between 60 and 75 years old in good health and CMV-seropositive. DNA for the CDR3: TGTGCCAGCAGCGTAGATCAGGGGCACTATGGCTACACCTTC. Translated, it gives CASSVDQGHYGYTF.